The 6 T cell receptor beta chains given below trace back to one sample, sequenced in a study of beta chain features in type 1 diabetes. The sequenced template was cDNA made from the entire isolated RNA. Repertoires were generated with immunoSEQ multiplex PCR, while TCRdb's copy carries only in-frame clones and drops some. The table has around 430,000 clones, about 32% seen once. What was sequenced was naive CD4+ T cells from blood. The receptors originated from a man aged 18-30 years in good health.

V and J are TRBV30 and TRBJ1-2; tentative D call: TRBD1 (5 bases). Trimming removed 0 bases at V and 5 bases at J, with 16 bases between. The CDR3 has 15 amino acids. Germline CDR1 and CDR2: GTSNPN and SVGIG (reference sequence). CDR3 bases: TGTGCCTGGAGTGTATTCTCGGGGCAGGGTTATGGCTACACCTTC. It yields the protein CAWSVFSGQGYGYTF.

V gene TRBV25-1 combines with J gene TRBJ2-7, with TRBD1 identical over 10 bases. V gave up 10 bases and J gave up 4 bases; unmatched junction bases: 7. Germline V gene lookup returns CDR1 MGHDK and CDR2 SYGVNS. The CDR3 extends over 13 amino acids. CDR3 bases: TGTGCCACCCTGGGGGGACAGGGGTACGAGCAGTACTTC. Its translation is CATLGGQGYEQYF.

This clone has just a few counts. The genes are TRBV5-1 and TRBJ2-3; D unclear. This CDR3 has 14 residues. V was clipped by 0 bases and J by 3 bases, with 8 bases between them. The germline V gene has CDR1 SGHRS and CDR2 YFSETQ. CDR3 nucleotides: TGCGCCAGCAGCTTGGCCCTGGTAACAGATACGCAGTATTTT. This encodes CASSLALVTDTQYF. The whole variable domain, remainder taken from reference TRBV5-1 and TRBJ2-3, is KAGVTQTPRYLIKTRGQQVTLSCSPISGHRSVSWYQQTPGQGLQFLFEYFSETQRNKGNFPGRFSGRQFSNSRSEMNVSTLELGDSALYLCASSLALVTDTQYFGPGTRLTVL.

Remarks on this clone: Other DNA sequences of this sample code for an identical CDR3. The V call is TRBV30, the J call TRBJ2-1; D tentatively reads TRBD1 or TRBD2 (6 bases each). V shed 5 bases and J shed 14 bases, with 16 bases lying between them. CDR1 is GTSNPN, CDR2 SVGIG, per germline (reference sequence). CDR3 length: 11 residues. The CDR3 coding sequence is TGTGCCTGGGGTCTGCGCGGGACAAAGTTCTTC. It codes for CAWGLRGTKFF.

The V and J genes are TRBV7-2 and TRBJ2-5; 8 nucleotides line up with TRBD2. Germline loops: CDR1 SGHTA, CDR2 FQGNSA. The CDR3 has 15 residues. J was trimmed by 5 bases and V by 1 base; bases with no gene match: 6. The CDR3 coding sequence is TGTGCCAGCAGCTTAGGAGGACTAGCAGGCGAGACCCAGTACTTC. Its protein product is CASSLGGLAGETQYF.

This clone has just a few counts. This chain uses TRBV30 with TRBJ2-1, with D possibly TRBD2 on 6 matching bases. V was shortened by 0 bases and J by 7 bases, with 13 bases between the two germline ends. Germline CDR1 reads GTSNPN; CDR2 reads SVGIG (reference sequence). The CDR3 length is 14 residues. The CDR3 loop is CAWSVRRLENEQFF. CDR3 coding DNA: TGTGCCTGGAGTGTACGAAGACTAGAGAATGAGCAGTTCTTC.